This entry lists 16 T cell receptor beta chains sequenced from one sample in a study of T cell responses to AZD1222 COVID-19 vaccine. Generated by immunoSEQ multiplex PCR, the TCRdb table keeps only in-frame clones and is missing some. The profile covers more than 75,000 clones, with about 90% appearing a single time and roughly 7.5% taken by the ten largest. Sample: peripheral blood, taken on day 0 of AZD1222 vaccination. The receptors originated from an adult in good health.

V gene TRBV11-2 combines with J gene TRBJ1-6; D remains unclear. The CDR3 extends over 13 amino acids. The V gene's germline CDR1 is SGHAT and CDR2 FQNNGV. Trimming stripped 5 bases from V and 10 bases from J, with 12 bases between. The CDR3 DNA follows: TGTGCCAGCAGCCCGCAAGGGAACTCACCCCTCCACTTT. This gives the protein CASSPQGNSPLHF.

The chain employs TRBV24-1 and TRBJ2-3; 7 bases are a match to TRBD1. V lost 7 bases and J lost 6; bases outside the gene matches: 9. This CDR3 is 14 amino acids long. Germline CDR1 KGHDR, CDR2 SFDVKD. DNA for the CDR3: TGTGCCACCAGCCGGGACAGTGGTGGGGATACGCAGTATTTT. Translation: CATSRDSGGDTQYF.

J is TRBJ1-4 and V is TRBV7-9; maybe TRBD1 (6 bases). Trimming removed 8 bases from V and 7 bases from J, with 17 bases in between. The CDR3 spans 14 residues. Per the germline V gene, CDR1 is SEHNR and CDR2 is FQNEAQ (reference sequence). Here the CDR3 DNA reads TGTGCCAGCTACGGCGGGACATCCTTTGAAAAACTGTTTTTT. Translated: CASYGGTSFEKLFF.

The rearrangement uses TRBV6-2 or TRBV6-3 and TRBJ2-7; TRBD1 matches at 11 bases. The J segment lost 4 bases and the V segment lost 5 bases, leaving 7 bases of the junction unmatched. The CDR3 totals 15 residues. Germline CDR1 and CDR2: MNHEY and SVGEGT. The CDR3 DNA sequence: TGTGCCAGCAGTCTGTCCGGGACAGGGGGGTACGAGCAGTACTTC. It codes for CASSLSGTGGYEQYF.

V and J are TRBV28 and TRBJ1-5; a possible D gene is TRBD1 (6 bases). The CDR3 spans 12 residues. Germline CDR1 and CDR2: MDHEN and SYDVKM. V was shortened by 6 bases and J by 6 bases, with 9 bases between the two germline ends. The CDR3 DNA sequence: TGTGCCAGCAGCGGGGGCGGTCAGCCCCAGCATTTT. This sequence encodes CASSGGGQPQHF.

The gene calls are TRBV4-2 and TRBJ2-1, with 9 bases lining up with TRBD2. This CDR3 contains 16 residues. The trim removed 1 base at V and 7 bases at J, leaving 8 bases unmatched. The germline V gene encodes CDR1 LGHNA and CDR2 YNFKEQ. The DNA of the CDR3 is TGTGCCAGCAGCCAAGGACCGGCGGGGGGGCAAAATGAGCAGTTCTTC. It encodes CASSQGPAGGQNEQFF.

Concerning this clone itself: One base away lies a much larger clone, so this may be a sequencing read error. This rearrangement joins TRBV6-2 or TRBV6-3 to TRBJ1-6, with D hard to call. The V end was cut by 2 bases, the J end by 5 bases, with 4 bases between. Germline V gene lookup returns CDR1 MNHEY and CDR2 SVGEGT. This CDR3 is built from 13 residues. The CDR3 sequence: CASSYRDNSPLHF. The DNA for the CDR3 is TGTGCCAGCAGTTACAGGGATAATTCACCCCTCCACTTT.

CDR3 nucleotides: TGTGCCAGCAGCAAAGCAGGGGGGGCAAGCACCGGGGAGCTGTTTTTT. It encodes CASSKAGGASTGELFF. This chain joins TRBV21-1 and TRBJ2-2; the table's TRBD2 call for D was not verified on the DNA. TRBV21-1 is a pseudogene locus. The length of the CDR3 is 16 residues.

This clone showed up just once. This chain connects TRBV15 to TRBJ2-1; D is unclear. Germline V gives CDR1 LNHNV, CDR2 YYDKDF (reference sequence). The CDR3 has 14 amino acids. Trimming stripped 1 base from V and 3 bases from J, with 7 bases between. The CDR3 spells CATSRGRNYNEQFF. CDR3 coding DNA: TGTGCCACCAGCAGAGGACGGAACTACAATGAGCAGTTCTTC. Full variable domain (rest looked up from reference TRBV15 and TRBJ2-1): DAMVIQNPRYQVTQFGKPVTLSCSQTLNHNVMYWYQQKSSQAPKLLFHYYDKDFNNEADTPDNFQSRRPNTSFCFLDIRSPGLGDTAMYLCATSRGRNYNEQFFGPGTRLTVL.

This sequence joins TRBV4-2 and TRBJ2-5, with TRBD2 identical over 11 bases. J lost 9 bases, V lost 6 bases, and 9 bases had no gene match. The CDR3 is 14 residues long. Germline CDR1 reads LGHNA; CDR2 reads YNFKEQ. Here the CDR3 DNA reads TGTGCCAGCAGGCTTATAATTAGCGGGGGGGCCCAGTACTTC. Amino acids: CASRLIISGGAQYF.

The count of this clone is one. In DNA, the CDR3 is TGCGCCAGCAGCCAGGGACAGGGTTTGCTGTATGGCTACACCTTC. It yields the protein CASSQGQGLLYGYTF. The rearrangement joins TRBV4-1 to TRBJ1-2, with 9 bases lining up with TRBD1. V dropped 3 bases and J dropped 5; count of bases not matched to a gene: 7. The length of the CDR3 is 15 residues. The germline V gene encodes CDR1 MGHRA and CDR2 YSYEKL.

V and J are TRBV6-1 and TRBJ2-3, with 9 bases aligning to TRBD2. CDR3 size: 15 residues. V shed 1 base and J 2 bases; nucleotides not matched to a gene: 1. Per the germline V gene, CDR1 is MNHNS and CDR2 is SASEGT. CDR3 loop: CASSEGGGATDTQYF. The CDR3 DNA reads as TGTGCCAGCAGTGAAGGCGGGGGGGCCACAGATACGCAGTATTTT.

V gene TRBV6-5 combines with J gene TRBJ1-1; D gene uncertain. The CDR3 loop spans 13 amino acids. Trimming cost V 7 bases and J 1 base, with 10 bases left between them. Germline CDR1 MNHEY, CDR2 SVGAGI. The CDR3 loop reads CASNRPGNTEAFF. The CDR3 DNA reads TGTGCCAGCAACCGCCCGGGGAACACTGAAGCTTTCTTT.

The gene calls are TRBV9 and TRBJ1-4; no firm D call. Looked up from germline, CDR1 is SGDLS and CDR2 is YYNGEE. The CDR3 runs 15 residues. The ends were cut back, 0 bases at V and 8 bases at J, with 14 bases in the middle. Here the CDR3 DNA reads TGTGCCAGCAGCGTAGGGGGATCCCTGGGCGAAAAACTGTTTTTT. Its translation is CASSVGGSLGEKLFF.

In nucleotides, the CDR3 is TGTGCCAGCAGGACAGGTGAGGGACGGACTGAAGCTTTCTTT. Its translation: CASRTGEGRTEAFF. The J gene is TRBJ1-1, the V gene TRBV28, with D possibly TRBD1 on 6 matching bases. This CDR3 has 14 amino acids. The germline V gene encodes CDR1 MDHEN and CDR2 SYDVKM. Trimming pared 6 bases from V and 5 bases from J, leaving 16 bases between.

The V call is TRBV20-1, the J call TRBJ1-4, with a weak D call TRBD1 (5 bases). The germline CDR1 and CDR2 sequences are DFQATT and SNEGSKA (reference sequence). CDR3 length: 12 residues. Trimming took 3 bases from V and 7 from J, leaving 9 bases between them. The CDR3 loop is CSASVGREKLFF. The CDR3 DNA is TGCAGTGCTAGTGTGGGGCGTGAAAAACTGTTTTTT.